Sequencing of this T cell receptor beta chain was carried out in a study of early stage breast cancer tumors. Study-level background: Around 10-fold was the mean read coverage per sample.

This clone occurred a few times. The repertoire was sequenced with immunoSEQ multiplex PCR; TCRdb's copy has only in-frame clones and lacks some. The sample holds 45,000 to 60,000 clones, roughly 80% seen once. Germline V gene lookup returns CDR1 SGHVS and CDR2 FQNEAQ. The CDR3 extends over 13 amino acids. The V gene lost 6 bases and the J gene lost 6 bases, with 15 bases spanning the gap. The chain uses TRBV7-8 and TRBJ2-7, with D perhaps TRBD1 (6 bases). The sequence derives from a person aged 50-59 years with breast cancer. Sequenced sample: blood. The DNA for the CDR3 is TGTGCCAGCAGGGGGGCCCTACCAACCGAGCAGTACTTC. Its translation: CASRGALPTEQYF.